Below, 21 T cell receptor beta chains from the same sample are listed, as sequenced in a study of blood T cell repertoires in COVID-19. Some clones are missing from TCRdb's copy, which holds only in-frame ones; the method was immunoSEQ multiplex PCR. The table records roughly 220,000 clones, 80% to 90% of them present only once. Input material: peripheral blood. The origin of the receptors is a man younger than 40 with active or convalescent COVID-19.

The rearrangement uses TRBV5-1 and TRBJ2-3; 8 nucleotides line up with TRBD1. The CDR3 sequence is 13 residues long. After removal of 7 bases from V and 6 bases from J, the junction contained 7 bases not matched to a gene. Germline loops: CDR1 SGHRS, CDR2 YFSETQ. The CDR3 reads CASLGQGSDTQYF. The CDR3 nucleotides are TGCGCCAGCCTAGGACAGGGTTCGGATACGCAGTATTTT.

V usage is TRBV27 and J usage is TRBJ2-1, with 8 bases identical to TRBD2. This CDR3 spans 15 amino acids. With V trimmed by 7 bases and J by 3 bases, 8 bases remained unmatched. CDR1 and CDR2 (germline): MNHEY, SMNVEV (reference sequence). The CDR3 DNA reads TGTGCCAGCATTTCCGGGACTAGGGGCTACAATGAGCAGTTCTTC. Its translation: CASISGTRGYNEQFF.

V and J are TRBV5-1 and TRBJ1-6; 7 bases align to TRBD1. Trimming at V came to 4 bases and at J to 4 bases, leaving 5 bases not matched to a gene. The CDR3 covers 15 residues. Germline lookup yields CDR1 SGHRS and CDR2 YFSETQ. For the CDR3, the DNA is TGCGCCAGCAGCCCAGGGACAGTTTATAATTCACCCCTCCACTTT. This encodes CASSPGTVYNSPLHF.

This clone was counted only a few times. The rearrangement uses TRBV30 and TRBJ1-6; perhaps TRBD1 as D (6 bases). Germline values: CDR1 GTSNPN, CDR2 SVGIG (reference sequence). Trimming took 2 bases from V and 7 from J, leaving 15 bases between them. The CDR3 length is 15 residues. This chain's CDR3 is CAWSRARTVNSPLHF. The CDR3 nucleotides read TGTGCCTGGAGTAGAGCGCGGACAGTAAATTCACCCCTCCACTTT.

The gene calls are TRBV19 and TRBJ2-5; D unresolved. This CDR3 spans 17 amino acids. CDR1 is LNHDA and CDR2 is SQIVND in the germline V gene (reference sequence). The V gene lost 3 bases and the J gene lost 1 base, with 18 bases spanning the gap. The CDR3 spells CASSMGSLRGVQETQYF. CDR3 in DNA: TGTGCCAGTAGTATGGGTTCTCTACGCGGAGTCCAAGAGACCCAGTACTTC.

This chain joins TRBV7-2 and TRBJ2-3, with D maybe TRBD1 (5 bases). The V end was cut by 1 base, the J end by 3 bases, with 8 bases between. The length of the CDR3 is 14 residues. Germline-derived CDR1 and CDR2 are SGHTA and FQGNSA. The CDR3 nucleotides are TGTGCCAGCAGCTTAGAGGGGCTGACAGATACGCAGTATTTT. It translates to CASSLEGLTDTQYF.

This chain links TRBV6-5 with TRBJ2-7; D perhaps matches TRBD1 (5 bases). The CDR3 covers 12 residues. V was shortened by 10 bases and J by 9 bases, with 19 bases between the two germline ends. Germline CDR1 reads MNHEY; CDR2 reads SVGAGI. DNA for the CDR3: TGTGCCACAGGACATGCCCCTTTAGGGCAGTACTTC. This sequence encodes CATGHAPLGQYF.

The rearrangement uses TRBV29-1 and TRBJ2-7; possible D gene TRBD2, 7 bases. This CDR3 has 13 residues. CDR1 SQVTM and CDR2 ANQGSEA come from the germline V gene. V lost 4 bases and J lost 5, with 15 bases in between. DNA of the CDR3: TGCAGCGTTGCGGGGGGCGCGGGGGACGAGCAGTACTTC. This codes for CSVAGGAGDEQYF.

This rearrangement joins TRBV9 to TRBJ2-3; D is perhaps TRBD1 (5 bases). V lost 0 bases and J lost 6, with 26 bases in between. The germline V gene encodes CDR1 SGDLS and CDR2 YYNGEE. The CDR3 consists of 19 residues. The CDR3 is CASSVVGKPPRPPGDTQYF. The CDR3 bases are TGTGCCAGCAGCGTAGTTGGTAAGCCCCCCCGGCCCCCAGGGGATACGCAGTATTTT. The variable domain in full, completed from reference TRBV9 and TRBJ2-3, reads DSGVTQTPKHLITATGQRVTLRCSPRSGDLSVYWYQQSLDQGLQFLIQYYNGEERAKGNILERFSAQQFPDLHSELNLSSLELGDSALYFCASSVVGKPPRPPGDTQYFGPGTRLTVL.

The rearrangement joins TRBV28 to TRBJ2-7; D is undetermined. CDR3 length equals 12 residues. Germline CDR1 and CDR2: MDHEN and SYDVKM. Between the trimmed V and J ends, which lost 3 bases and 6 bases, there was a span of 9 bases. The CDR3 DNA sequence: TGTGCCAGCAGTTTTGCCAGGCCCGAGCAGTACTTC. Translating it yields CASSFARPEQYF.

V usage is TRBV29-1 and J usage is TRBJ1-1; D unclear. The CDR3 consists of 12 residues. V dropped 5 bases and J dropped 1 base, with 8 bases sitting between them. CDR1 and CDR2 from the germline V gene are SQVTM and ANQGSEA. The CDR3 coding sequence is TGCAGCGTTACTACCGGGAACACTGAAGCTTTCTTT. This codes for CSVTTGNTEAFF.

The V call is TRBV28, the J call TRBJ2-1; 9 nucleotides line up with TRBD2. CDR3 size: 16 residues. J gave up 2 bases and V 4 bases, and 6 bases lay outside the gene matches. The germline V gene encodes CDR1 MDHEN and CDR2 SYDVKM. CDR3 residues: CASSSKSGRTYNEQFF. CDR3 DNA sequence: TGTGCCAGCAGTTCCAAAAGCGGGAGGACCTACAATGAGCAGTTCTTC.

The chain recombines TRBV4-1 with TRBJ1-4; D may be TRBD1 (6 bases). V shed 0 bases and J shed 3 bases, with 23 bases lying between them. The CDR3 consists of 20 residues. Germline V CDR1 and CDR2: MGHRA, YSYEKL. CDR3 nucleotides: TGCGCCAGCAGCCAAGATCGGGGTATGCAGGGGCCCAAGGCTAATGAAAAACTGTTTTTT. Translated: CASSQDRGMQGPKANEKLFF.

The chain has TRBV10-3 and TRBJ2-3, with 7 positions matching TRBD2. Germline-derived CDR1 and CDR2 are ENHRY and SYGVKD. This CDR3 is built from 15 residues. J lost 13 bases, V lost 0 bases, and 13 bases had no gene match. This CDR3 is CAISESGSEGGRKYF. The CDR3 nucleotides read TGTGCCATCAGTGAGTCAGGCTCAGAGGGAGGGAGGAAGTATTTT.

The V gene is TRBV15, the J gene TRBJ1-5; TRBD1 agrees at 10 bases. The CDR3 loop spans 16 amino acids. The V segment lost 0 bases and the J segment 6 bases; nucleotides outside the gene matches: 5. Germline values: CDR1 LNHNV, CDR2 YYDKDF (reference sequence). CDR3 DNA sequence: TGTGCCACCAGCAGAGAATGGGACAGGGGTGGTCAGCCCCAGCATTTT. Translation gives CATSREWDRGGQPQHF. Full variable domain (rest looked up from reference TRBV15 and TRBJ1-5): DAMVIQNPRYQVTQFGKPVTLSCSQTLNHNVMYWYQQKSSQAPKLLFHYYDKDFNNEADTPDNFQSRRPNTSFCFLDIRSPGLGDTAMYLCATSREWDRGGQPQHFGDGTRLSIL.

The chain links TRBV7-9 to TRBJ2-1, with D possibly matching TRBD1 (6 bases). Germline loops: CDR1 SEHNR, CDR2 FQNEAQ (reference sequence). The V end was cut by 10 bases, the J end by 7 bases, with 14 bases between. The CDR3 covers 12 residues. This CDR3 reads CATWGQINEQFF. As DNA, the CDR3 is TGTGCCACCTGGGGGCAGATTAATGAGCAGTTCTTC.

The CDR3 DNA reads as TGTGCCTGGGCGGCCGGGGGTTACTATGGCTACACCTTC. Its protein is CAWAAGGYYGYTF. The genes are TRBV30 and TRBJ1-2; D perhaps matches TRBD1 (5 bases). CDR1 and CDR2 from the germline V gene are GTSNPN and SVGIG (reference sequence). The germline V and J ends were trimmed by 5 bases and 3 bases, with 13 bases remaining between them. This CDR3 is 13 amino acids long.

This chain connects TRBV7-9 to TRBJ1-2, with D tentatively TRBD1 (5 bases). Trimming stripped 5 bases from V and 6 bases from J, with 13 bases between. The CDR3 extends over 13 amino acids. Germline loops: CDR1 SEHNR, CDR2 FQNEAQ (reference sequence). Written as DNA, the CDR3 is TGTGCCAGCAGCCACGCCCAGGGCAATGGCTACACCTTC. It yields the protein CASSHAQGNGYTF.

The count of this clone is one. The chain uses TRBV5-1 and TRBJ2-5; 16 bases are a match to TRBD2. Germline V gene data show CDR1 as SGHRS and CDR2 as YFSETQ. Trimming removed 3 bases from V and 3 bases from J; junction bases left unmatched: 2. The CDR3 length is 16 residues. In DNA, the CDR3 is TGCGCCAGCAGCTCGGGACTAGCGGGAGGGAAAGAGACCCAGTACTTC. Residues: CASSSGLAGGKETQYF.

V and J are TRBV18 and TRBJ2-1; 8 bases fit TRBD1. The V gene end was trimmed by 5 bases and the J gene end by 9 bases; junction bases not matched to a gene: 6. Per the germline V gene, CDR1 is KGHSH and CDR2 is LQKENI. The CDR3 length is 13 residues. CDR3 in DNA: TGTGCCAGCTCAGCTGGACAGGGAGTTGAGCAGTTCTTC. Protein product: CASSAGQGVEQFF.

The chain combines TRBV15 with TRBJ1-5; the match to TRBD1 covers 7 bases. The CDR3 sequence is 16 residues long. The V gene's germline CDR1 is LNHNV and CDR2 YYDKDF (reference sequence). V shed 5 bases, J shed 7 bases, and the junction held 14 bases outside the gene matches. The CDR3 nucleotides read TGTGCCACCAGCTCCAGACGGAGGGGGCATGACCAGCCCCAGCATTTT. Amino acids: CATSSRRRGHDQPQHF. Using reference TRBV15 and TRBJ1-5 for the parts outside the CDR3, the full variable domain is DAMVIQNPRYQVTQFGKPVTLSCSQTLNHNVMYWYQQKSSQAPKLLFHYYDKDFNNEADTPDNFQSRRPNTSFCFLDIRSPGLGDTAMYLCATSSRRRGHDQPQHFGDGTRLSIL.